A single sample is the source of the 26 T cell receptor beta chains below, sequenced in a study of human T cells and chemical hapten exposure. In TCRdb, the RACE reads were re-called with MiXCR into one record per CDR3 protein. The sample consists of tens of thousands of distinct CDR3 sequences, less than 8% of them appearing once. Time point noted: patch test 2, 6 weeks after DPC sensitization. The treatment is: therapeutic diphenylcyclopropenone sensitization with weekly scalp DPC. The specimen was whole blood, collected in connection with sensitization to the hapten diphenylcyclopropenone (DPC). The receptors were sampled from a woman in her twenties or thirties with alopecia areata. Some clones in this sample may be carry-over from other donors' samples.

This sequence joins TRBV6-5 and TRBJ2-5; D may correspond to TRBD1 or TRBD2 (5 bases each). CDR3 length equals 15 residues. Trimming took 4 bases from V and 5 from J, leaving 17 bases between them. Germline V gene sequence: CDR1 MNHEY, CDR2 SVGAGI. CDR3 residues: CASSSNTGTAETQYF. CDR3 coding DNA: TGTGCCAGCAGTTCTAACACCGGGACCGCGGAGACCCAGTACTTC.

This clonotype came up many times. The chain uses TRBV10-3 and TRBJ2-5; 8 bases fit TRBD1. J lost 2 bases, V lost 4 bases, and 0 bases had no gene match. The CDR3 is 13 amino acids. CDR1 ENHRY and CDR2 SYGVKD come from the germline V gene. For the CDR3, the DNA is TGTGCCATCAGTGGGACAGGGCAAGAGACCCAGTACTTC. It codes for CAISGTGQETQYF.

In its sample, this clonotype was seen many times. This chain connects TRBV4-2 to TRBJ2-5; 7 bases align to TRBD1. Germline CDR1 LGHNA, CDR2 YNFKEQ. There are 16 residues in the CDR3. J was trimmed by 0 bases and V by 1 base; bases with no gene match: 5. CDR3 in DNA: TGTGCCAGCAGCCAAGTAGGAGGACAGGACCAAGAGACCCAGTACTTC. It is translated as CASSQVGGQDQETQYF.

The chain has TRBV15 and TRBJ1-1, with D possibly matching TRBD1 (6 bases). V lost 8 bases to trimming and J lost 1 base, with 14 bases between them. The CDR3 totals 14 residues. CDR1 LNHNV and CDR2 YYDKDF come from the germline V gene (reference sequence). CDR3 loop: CATGSRGANTEAFF. The CDR3 nucleotides are TGTGCCACCGGCTCCCGGGGGGCGAACACTGAAGCTTTCTTT.

This clonotype was picked up many times. The V call is TRBV18, the J call TRBJ1-1; weak D call: TRBD1 (5 bases). This CDR3 spans 15 amino acids. V lost 1 base and J 5 bases, leaving 14 bases between the germline ends. Germline CDR1 is KGHSH and CDR2 is LQKENI. The CDR3, as DNA: TGTGCCAGCTCACCACTAAATTGGAGGGGAACTGAAGCTTTCTTT. Translating it yields CASSPLNWRGTEAFF.

This chain connects TRBV29-1 to TRBJ1-2; 8 bases match TRBD1. This CDR3 region has 13 residues. Germline V gene lookup returns CDR1 SQVTM and CDR2 ANQGSEA. V lost 8 bases to trimming and J lost 2 bases; unmatched junction nucleotides: 7. The CDR3 DNA reads as TGCAGCATAATCCGGACAGGGAACTATGGCTACACCTTC. It codes for CSIIRTGNYGYTF.

With respect to this clonotype: It may be a read error: a sequence one base away is much more abundant. J is TRBJ1-5 and V is TRBV12-3 or TRBV12-4; 12 bases align to TRBD1. The CDR3 has 15 residues. Germline trimming cut 5 bases from V and 6 bases from J; bases unmatched to any gene: 5. The CDR3 region is CASSTGTGGGQPQHF. CDR3 nucleotides: TGTGCCAGCAGTACCGGGACAGGGGGCGGTCAGCCCCAGCATTTT.

This clonotype has a count of ten or more. CDR3 amino acids: CSAGQGLYEQYF. The DNA of the CDR3 is TGCAGCGCGGGACAGGGCCTCTACGAGCAGTACTTC. The rearrangement links TRBV29-1 to TRBJ2-7; TRBD1 agrees at 9 bases. V shed 7 bases and J 3 bases; nucleotides not matched to a gene: 4. CDR1 and CDR2 (germline): SQVTM, ANQGSEA. The CDR3 runs 12 residues.

This clonotype was seen only a few times. V is TRBV5-6 and J is TRBJ2-3; perhaps TRBD2 as D (5 bases). Per germline, CDR1 SGHDT and CDR2 YYEEEE. Trimming took 1 base from V and 0 from J, leaving 12 bases between them. This CDR3 comprises 16 residues. CDR3 region: CASSLRGGQSTDTQYF. The DNA for the CDR3 is TGTGCCAGCAGCTTGCGCGGCGGGCAGAGCACAGATACGCAGTATTTT.

This clonotype was counted at least ten times. This chain connects TRBV7-9 to TRBJ1-2; D is unclear. This CDR3 has 17 residues. V shed 5 bases and J shed 0 bases, with 19 bases lying between them. From germline, CDR1 is SEHNR and CDR2 FQNEAQ (reference sequence). The CDR3 coding sequence is TGTGCCAGCAGCCAAGGCACTGACCCACCCGCTAACTATGGCTACACCTTC. Its translation is CASSQGTDPPANYGYTF.

Many counts were recorded for this clonotype. The DNA of the CDR3 is TGTGCCAGCAGGGTGCCTGGGCCAAGCTATGGCTACACCTTC. This gives the protein CASRVPGPSYGYTF. The V and J genes are TRBV12-3 or TRBV12-4 and TRBJ1-2, with no clear D. The germline V and J ends were trimmed by 6 bases and 4 bases, with 15 bases remaining between them. The CDR3 has 14 residues.

In this sample, this clonotype turned up many times. The chain links TRBV11-2 to TRBJ1-6, with no clear D. V lost 4 bases to trimming and J lost 14 bases, with 12 bases between them. CDR3 length equals 12 residues. Per germline, CDR1 SGHAT and CDR2 FQNNGV. CDR3 region: CASSSLRSTLHF. As DNA, the CDR3 is TGTGCCAGCAGCTCCCTCCGATCGACCCTCCACTTT. Together with reference TRBV11-2 and TRBJ1-6, the CDR3 gives the full variable domain: EAGVAQSPRYKIIEKRQSVAFWCNPISGHATLYWYQQILGQGPKLLIQFQNNGVVDDSQLPKDRFSAERLKGVDSTLKIQPAKLEDSAVYLCASSSLRSTLHFGNGTRLTVT.

This clonotype was counted ten times or more. The rearrangement links TRBV30 to TRBJ2-7; D is unclear. Germline CDR1 GTSNPN, CDR2 SVGIG (reference sequence). This CDR3 is 13 amino acids long. Trimming left V 4 bases short and J 0 bases short, with 10 bases between. For the CDR3, the DNA is TGTGCCTGGACACAGCCGCCCTCCTACGAGCAGTACTTC. As protein: CAWTQPPSYEQYF.

This clonotype has a count of ten or more. This chain joins TRBV12-2 and TRBJ1-1; the table names TRBD1, a call not compared with the DNA. TRBV12-2 is noted as a pseudogene. The CDR3 is 17 amino acids. The CDR3 bases are TGTGCAAGTCGCTTAGCCAATACGACAGGGAAGTTGTCTGAAGCTTTCTTT. Translating gives CASRLANTTGKLSEAFF.

This clonotype showed up many times. The V and J genes are TRBV20-1 and TRBJ1-6; a weak D match, TRBD1 (5 bases). The CDR3 contains 15 residues. Germline-derived CDR1 and CDR2 are DFQATT and SNEGSKA (reference sequence). V was clipped by 1 base and J by 7 bases, with 14 bases between them. CDR3 bases: TGCAGTGCTAGAGTTGGGGCTCAGGGCAATTCACCCCTCCACTTT. Its protein is CSARVGAQGNSPLHF.

At least ten counts were recorded for this clonotype. The chain has TRBV12-3 or TRBV12-4 and TRBJ2-2; tentative D call: TRBD1 (6 bases). This CDR3 is 15 amino acids long. V gave up 3 bases and J gave up 5 bases, with 13 bases separating them. DNA for the CDR3: TGTGCCAGCAGTTTGCCAGGGGTTGGAACCGGGGAGCTGTTTTTT. Translated: CASSLPGVGTGELFF.

This clonotype has a count of ten or more. The V and J genes are TRBV5-1 and TRBJ2-5; 11 nucleotides match TRBD2. Germline loops: CDR1 SGHRS, CDR2 YFSETQ. The CDR3 is made up of 16 amino acids. The ends lost 5 bases at V and 0 bases at J; junction bases unmatched: 6. The CDR3: CASRYLAGGYQETQYF. As DNA, the CDR3 is TGCGCCAGCAGATACCTAGCGGGGGGCTACCAAGAGACCCAGTACTTC.

This clonotype was counted only a few times. The V gene is TRBV6-5, the J gene TRBJ2-5, with unresolved D. The CDR3 spans 16 residues. Per germline, CDR1 MNHEY and CDR2 SVGAGI. V gave up 0 bases and J gave up 5 bases, with 16 bases separating them. The CDR3 nucleotides are TGTGCCAGCAGTTACTCGCCCGTTCGGGCACAGGAGACCCAGTACTTC. The encoded protein is CASSYSPVRAQETQYF.

This clonotype was counted ten times or more. The chain is built from TRBV5-5 and TRBJ1-1; D call uncertain. Germline V CDR1 and CDR2: SGHKS, YYEKEE (reference sequence). This CDR3 has 15 residues. V shed 1 base and J shed 0 bases, with 10 bases lying between them. The DNA for the CDR3 is TGTGCCAGCAGCTTGTCCGCGGCTATGAACACTGAAGCTTTCTTT. This translates into CASSLSAAMNTEAFF.

This clonotype showed up just a few times. The rearrangement uses TRBV6-1 and TRBJ1-1; no clear D gene. The CDR3 extends over 14 amino acids. The germline CDR1 and CDR2 sequences are MNHNS and SASEGT. Trimming removed 1 base at V and 0 bases at J, with 6 bases between. The CDR3 region is CASSEDRLNTEAFF. The CDR3 bases are TGTGCCAGCAGTGAAGACAGATTGAACACTGAAGCTTTCTTT.

The rearrangement uses TRBV10-3 and TRBJ1-2; D gene uncertain. V lost 2 bases to trimming and J lost 9 bases, with 19 bases between them. CDR1 is ENHRY and CDR2 is SYGVKD in the germline V gene. CDR3 length: 15 amino acids. CDR3 sequence (DNA): TGTGCCATCAGTGAGGGCACGGGATTAAGTCGCCGCTACACCTTC. Its translation: CAISEGTGLSRRYTF.

The gene calls are TRBV4-2 and TRBJ2-3, with TRBD2 matching 7 bases. The CDR3 loop spans 15 amino acids. V was pared by 0 bases and J by 5 bases, with 5 bases of the junction left unmatched. Germline lookup yields CDR1 LGHNA and CDR2 YNFKEQ. The CDR3 spells CASSQEKRGLDTQYF. CDR3 bases: TGTGCCAGCAGCCAAGAAAAGCGGGGCCTAGATACGCAGTATTTT.

This clonotype was detected ten times or more. This chain connects TRBV18 to TRBJ2-3, with D hard to call. V lost 0 bases and J lost 0, with 1 base in between. Germline values: CDR1 KGHSH, CDR2 LQKENI. CDR3 length: 13 residues. The CDR3 DNA reads as TGTGCCAGCTCACCACCCAGCACAGATACGCAGTATTTT. This translates into CASSPPSTDTQYF.

This clonotype was seen only a few times. The chain is built from TRBV11-2 and TRBJ2-3, with TRBD2 matching over 11 bases. CDR3 length: 16 residues. In germline, CDR1 is SGHAT, CDR2 FQNNGV. Trimming at V came to 0 bases and at J to 4 bases, leaving 3 bases not matched to a gene. The CDR3 sequence is CASSLELAGASDTQYF. Here the CDR3 DNA reads TGTGCCAGCAGCTTAGAACTAGCGGGGGCCTCAGATACGCAGTATTTT.

This clonotype occurred many times. CDR3 in amino acids: CASSRRTAYNEQFF. The CDR3 DNA reads TGTGCCAGCAGCCGAAGGACAGCCTACAATGAGCAGTTCTTC. This chain links TRBV2 with TRBJ2-1; the D gene is possibly TRBD1 (6 bases). Germline V gene sequence: CDR1 SNHLY, CDR2 FYNNEI. This CDR3 spans 14 amino acids. The V and J ends lost 6 bases and 2 bases respectively, with 11 bases between them.

In this sample, this clonotype turned up many times. This chain joins TRBV20-1 and TRBJ1-2; D unclear. From germline, CDR1 is DFQATT and CDR2 SNEGSKA (reference sequence). With 6 bases removed from V and 5 bases from J, the gap between germline ends came to 19 bases. The CDR3 length is 14 residues. Written as DNA, the CDR3 is TGCAGTGCGTTCCCCTTGAGGGTCCCTTATGGCTACACCTTC. Amino acids: CSAFPLRVPYGYTF.